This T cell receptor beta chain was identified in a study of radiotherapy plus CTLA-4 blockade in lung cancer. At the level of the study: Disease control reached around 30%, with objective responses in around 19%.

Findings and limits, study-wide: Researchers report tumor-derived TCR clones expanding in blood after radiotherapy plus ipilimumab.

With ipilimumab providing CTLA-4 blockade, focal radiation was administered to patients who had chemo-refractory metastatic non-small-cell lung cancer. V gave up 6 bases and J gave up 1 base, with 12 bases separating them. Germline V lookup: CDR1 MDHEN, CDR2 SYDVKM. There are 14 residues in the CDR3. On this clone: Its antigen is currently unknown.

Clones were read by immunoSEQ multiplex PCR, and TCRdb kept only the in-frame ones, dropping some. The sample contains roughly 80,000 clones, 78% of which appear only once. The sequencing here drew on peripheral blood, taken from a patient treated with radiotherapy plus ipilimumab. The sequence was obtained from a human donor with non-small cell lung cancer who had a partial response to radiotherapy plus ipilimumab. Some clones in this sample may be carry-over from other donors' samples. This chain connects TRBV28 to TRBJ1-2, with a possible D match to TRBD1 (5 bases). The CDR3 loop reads CASRSGGNNYGYTF. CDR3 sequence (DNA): TGTGCCAGCAGATCCGGGGGAAATAACTATGGCTACACCTTC.